The 18 T cell receptor beta chains below were found in one sample sequenced in a study of T cell repertoires in cytomegalovirus infection. One entry per CDR3 protein results from TCRdb running MiXCR on the reads. The sample carries about 530,000 distinct CDR3 sequences, 26% recorded once. The material sequenced was PBMCs. The receptors stem from a human donor in good health (CMV status not recorded). Some clones in this sample may be carry-over from other donors' samples.

This chain uses TRBV10-3 with TRBJ2-5; TRBD1 matches 8 bases. CDR3 length: 15 amino acids. CDR1 and CDR2 (germline): ENHRY, SYGVKD. V was pared by 4 bases and J by 4 bases, with 8 bases of the junction left unmatched. The CDR3 region is CAISADRGAGETQYF. In DNA, the CDR3 is TGTGCCATCAGTGCCGACAGGGGAGCGGGAGAGACCCAGTACTTC.

This clonotype has a handful of counts. The rearrangement joins TRBV4-3 to TRBJ1-6; TRBD1 agrees at 7 bases. Trimming cost V 0 bases and J 8 bases; bases outside gene matches: 10. This CDR3 is built from 17 residues. Germline assignment: CDR1 LGHNA and CDR2 YSLEER. The DNA for the CDR3 is TGCGCCAGCAGCCAAGATTTGAGTAGACAGGGTTATTCACCCCTCCACTTT. It encodes CASSQDLSRQGYSPLHF.

A few counts support this clonotype. The chain carries TRBV5-1 and TRBJ1-1, with 7 bases matching TRBD1. The CDR3 extends over 12 amino acids. The germline CDR1 and CDR2 sequences are SGHRS and YFSETQ. J gave up 1 base and V 7 bases, and 1 base lay outside the gene matches. As DNA, the CDR3 is TGCGCCAGCCACAGGGGGAACACTGAAGCTTTCTTT. Protein product: CASHRGNTEAFF.

This clonotype was detected many times. The gene calls are TRBV7-9 and TRBJ1-1, with TRBD1 matching over 8 bases. V lost 5 bases and J lost 0; bases outside the gene matches: 5. This CDR3 contains 15 residues. Per germline, CDR1 SEHNR and CDR2 FQNEAQ (reference sequence). The CDR3 loop reads CASSPGTGLNTEAFF. The CDR3 DNA reads as TGTGCCAGCAGCCCGGGGACAGGCTTGAACACTGAAGCTTTCTTT. Full variable domain (outside the CDR3, taken from reference TRBV7-9 and TRBJ1-1): DTGVSQNPRHKITKRGQNVTFRCDPISEHNRLYWYRQTLGQGPEFLTYFQNEAQLEKSRLLSDRFSAERPKGSFSTLEIQRTEQGDSAMYLCASSPGTGLNTEAFFGQGTRLTVV.

About this clonotype itself: This may be a read error: a much more frequent sequence differs by one nucleotide. The DNA of the CDR3 is TGTGCCAGCAGTCCCTGGACAGGGGGCTACGAGCAGTACTTC. It codes for CASSPWTGGYEQYF. The rearrangement uses TRBV6-6 and TRBJ2-7, with 10 bases matching TRBD1. The CDR3 spans 14 residues. V shed 5 bases and J 3 bases; nucleotides not matched to a gene: 4. Germline values: CDR1 MNHNY, CDR2 SVGAGI (reference sequence).

This chain joins TRBV5-4 and TRBJ2-1, with D possibly matching TRBD2 (5 bases). This CDR3 spans 16 amino acids. Germline CDR1 and CDR2: SGHNT and YYREEE (reference sequence). Trimming stripped 0 bases from V and 2 bases from J, with 12 bases between. CDR3 bases: TGTGCCAGCAGCTTGGGGGCTAGCACAACCTACAATGAGCAGTTCTTC. Translation: CASSLGASTTYNEQFF.

The CDR3 reads CASSYVGGGEQYV. The CDR3 bases are TGTGCCAGCAGTTACGTGGGAGGAGGCGAGCAGTACGTC. The chain has TRBV6-6 and TRBJ2-7, with D maybe TRBD2 (6 bases). There are 13 residues in the CDR3. Germline loops: CDR1 MNHNY, CDR2 SVGAGI (reference sequence). Trimming stripped 2 bases from V and 6 bases from J, with 11 bases between.

The chain has TRBV28 and TRBJ1-2, with D tentatively TRBD1 (5 bases). CDR1 MDHEN and CDR2 SYDVKM come from the germline V gene. CDR3 length: 17 amino acids. V lost 4 bases to trimming and J lost 3 bases, with 21 bases between them. The CDR3 sequence: CASSSSSQGSRDYGYTF. CDR3 nucleotide sequence: TGTGCCAGCAGTTCCAGTTCCCAGGGTTCGAGGGACTATGGCTACACCTTC.

Ten or more counts support this clonotype. The chain joins TRBV7-2 to TRBJ2-3; tentatively, D is TRBD1 (5 bases). Germline CDR1 reads SGHTA; CDR2 reads FQGNSA. This CDR3 region has 13 residues. V was shortened by 3 bases and J by 5 bases, with 9 bases between the two germline ends. DNA of the CDR3: TGTGCCAGCAGCTTTCCCGGACAAGATACGCAGTATTTT. Its translation: CASSFPGQDTQYF.

This chain connects TRBV4-1 to TRBJ1-2; a possible D gene is TRBD1 (5 bases). This CDR3 comprises 14 residues. V dropped 1 base and J dropped 4 bases, with 10 bases sitting between them. Germline V gives CDR1 MGHRA, CDR2 YSYEKL. CDR3: CASSQVADTYGYTF. The CDR3 DNA follows: TGCGCCAGCAGCCAAGTGGCGGACACCTATGGCTACACCTTC.

The table lists this clonotype with many counts. V and J are TRBV6-1 and TRBJ2-1, with D possibly being TRBD2 (6 bases). The ends were cut back, 5 bases at V and 5 bases at J, with 19 bases in the middle. The CDR3 has 16 residues. Germline assignment: CDR1 MNHNS and CDR2 SASEGT. The CDR3 here is CASSLSAGRVNNEQFF. CDR3 coding DNA: TGTGCCAGCAGTTTAAGCGCGGGACGGGTTAACAATGAGCAGTTCTTC.

This clonotype was detected ten times or more. The chain recombines TRBV7-2 with TRBJ2-1, with 12 nucleotides matching TRBD2. V dropped 5 bases and J dropped 0; count of bases not matched to a gene: 8. The CDR3 sequence is 18 residues long. The germline V gene encodes CDR1 SGHTA and CDR2 FQGNSA. Here the CDR3 reads CASSGLAGTVSSYNEQFF. CDR3 coding DNA: TGTGCCAGCAGCGGACTAGCGGGGACAGTGAGCTCCTACAATGAGCAGTTCTTC.

This clonotype was detected a few times. V and J are TRBV14 and TRBJ2-7, with D perhaps TRBD2 (6 bases). With 1 base removed from V and 6 bases from J, the gap between germline ends came to 10 bases. Germline CDR1 SGHDN, CDR2 FVKESK. The CDR3 runs to 13 residues. The CDR3 DNA follows: TGTGCCAGCAGCCAAGCAAGGGGAGGCGAGCAGTACTTC. This sequence encodes CASSQARGGEQYF.

In its sample, this clonotype was seen many times. The CDR3 region has the DNA TGTGCCAGCAGTTTAGCGCGCGCAATTCAGGAAAACTATGGCTACACCTTC. Amino acid sequence: CASSLARAIQENYGYTF. The chain has TRBV12-3 or TRBV12-4 and TRBJ1-2; D is unclear. Trimming took off 0 bases at V and 2 bases at J, with 16 bases between the two ends. The length of the CDR3 is 17 residues.

The table lists this clonotype with a few counts. The V gene is TRBV12-3 or TRBV12-4, the J gene TRBJ2-1, with 7 bases identical to TRBD2. The trim removed 2 bases at V and 7 bases at J, leaving 8 bases unmatched. There are 15 residues in the CDR3. CDR3 residues: CASSLNAGVLNEQFF. The CDR3 DNA reads TGTGCCAGCAGTTTAAACGCGGGAGTTTTAAATGAGCAGTTCTTC.

The table lists this clonotype with a count of one. The V call is TRBV5-4, the J call TRBJ1-2; 7 bases map to TRBD1. The CDR3 is made up of 16 amino acids. Trimming removed 4 bases from V and 12 bases from J; junction bases left unmatched: 21. From germline, CDR1 is SGHNT and CDR2 YYREEE (reference sequence). This chain's CDR3 is CASSIPKADRRGPDTF. CDR3 nucleotides: TGTGCCAGCAGCATCCCAAAGGCGGACAGGAGAGGGCCCGACACCTTC.

The chain recombines TRBV20-1 with TRBJ1-5; tentatively, D is TRBD1 (6 bases). Germline CDR1 and CDR2: DFQATT and SNEGSKA (reference sequence). This CDR3 is built from 14 residues. Trimming pared 1 base from V and 0 bases from J, leaving 7 bases between. For the CDR3, the DNA is TGCAGTGCTAGAGTCAGGGGTAGCAATCAGCCCCAGCATTTT. This gives the protein CSARVRGSNQPQHF.

This clonotype was seen repeatedly, ten times or more. The chain joins TRBV7-2 to TRBJ1-2, with 10 nucleotides matching TRBD1. V dropped 5 bases and J dropped 7; count of bases not matched to a gene: 16. The CDR3 consists of 17 residues. The germline V gene has CDR1 SGHTA and CDR2 FQGNSA. Written as DNA, the CDR3 is TGTGCCAGCAGCGGCAAACCCGGACAGGGGGAGGAAATTGGCTACACCTTC. Translated: CASSGKPGQGEEIGYTF.